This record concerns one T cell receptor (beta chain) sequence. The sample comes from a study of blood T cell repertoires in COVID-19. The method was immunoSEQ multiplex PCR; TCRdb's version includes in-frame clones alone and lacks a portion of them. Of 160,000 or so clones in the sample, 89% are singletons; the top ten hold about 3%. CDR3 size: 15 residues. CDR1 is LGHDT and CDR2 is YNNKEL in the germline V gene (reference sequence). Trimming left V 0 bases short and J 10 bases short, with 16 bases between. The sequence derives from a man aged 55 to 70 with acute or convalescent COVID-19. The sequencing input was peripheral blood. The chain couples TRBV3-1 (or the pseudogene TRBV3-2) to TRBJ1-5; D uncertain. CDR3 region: CASSQEGGLAKPQHF. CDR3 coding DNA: TGTGCCAGCAGCCAAGAAGGAGGACTTGCGAAACCCCAGCATTTT.